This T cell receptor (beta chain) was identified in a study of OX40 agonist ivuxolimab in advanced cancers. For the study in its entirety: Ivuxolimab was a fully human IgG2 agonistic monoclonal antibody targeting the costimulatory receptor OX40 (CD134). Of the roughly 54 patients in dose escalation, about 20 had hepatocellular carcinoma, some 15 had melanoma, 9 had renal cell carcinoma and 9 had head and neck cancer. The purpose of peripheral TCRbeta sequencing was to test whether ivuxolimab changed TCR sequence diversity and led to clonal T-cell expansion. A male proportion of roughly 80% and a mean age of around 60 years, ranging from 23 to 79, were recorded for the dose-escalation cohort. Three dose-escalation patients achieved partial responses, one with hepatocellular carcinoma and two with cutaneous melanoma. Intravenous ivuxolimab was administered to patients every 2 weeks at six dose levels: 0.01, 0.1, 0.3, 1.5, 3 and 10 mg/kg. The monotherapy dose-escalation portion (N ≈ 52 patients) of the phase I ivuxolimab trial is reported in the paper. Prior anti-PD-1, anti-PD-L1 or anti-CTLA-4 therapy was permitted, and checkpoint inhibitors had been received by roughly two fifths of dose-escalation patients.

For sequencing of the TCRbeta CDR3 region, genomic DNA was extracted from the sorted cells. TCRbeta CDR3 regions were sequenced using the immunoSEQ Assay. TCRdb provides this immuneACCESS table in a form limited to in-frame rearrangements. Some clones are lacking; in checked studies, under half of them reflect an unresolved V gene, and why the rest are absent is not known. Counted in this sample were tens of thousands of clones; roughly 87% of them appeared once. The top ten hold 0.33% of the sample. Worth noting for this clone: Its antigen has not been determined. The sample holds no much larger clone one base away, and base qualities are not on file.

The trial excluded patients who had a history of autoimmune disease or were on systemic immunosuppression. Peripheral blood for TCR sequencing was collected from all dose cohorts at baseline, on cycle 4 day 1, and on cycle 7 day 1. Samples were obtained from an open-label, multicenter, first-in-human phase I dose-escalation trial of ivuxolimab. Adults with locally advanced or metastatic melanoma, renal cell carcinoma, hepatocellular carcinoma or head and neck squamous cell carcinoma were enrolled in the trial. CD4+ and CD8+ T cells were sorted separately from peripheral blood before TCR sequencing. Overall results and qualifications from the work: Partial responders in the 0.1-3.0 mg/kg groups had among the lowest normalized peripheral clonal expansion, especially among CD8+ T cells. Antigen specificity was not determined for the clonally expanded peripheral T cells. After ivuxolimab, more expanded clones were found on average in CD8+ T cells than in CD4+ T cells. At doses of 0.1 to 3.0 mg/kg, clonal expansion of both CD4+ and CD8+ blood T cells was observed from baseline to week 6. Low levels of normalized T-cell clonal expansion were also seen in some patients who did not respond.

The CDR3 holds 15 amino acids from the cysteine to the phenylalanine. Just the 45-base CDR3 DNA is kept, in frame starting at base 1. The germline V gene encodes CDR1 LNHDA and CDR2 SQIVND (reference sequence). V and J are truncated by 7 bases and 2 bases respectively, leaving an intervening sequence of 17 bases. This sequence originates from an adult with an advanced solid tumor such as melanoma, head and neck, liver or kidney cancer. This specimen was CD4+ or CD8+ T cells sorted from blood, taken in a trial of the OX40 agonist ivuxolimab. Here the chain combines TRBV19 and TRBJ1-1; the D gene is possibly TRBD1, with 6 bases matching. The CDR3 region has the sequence CASTNFGGGNTEAFF. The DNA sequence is TGTGCCAGTACCAATTTCGGGGGCGGAAACACTGAAGCTTTCTTT.